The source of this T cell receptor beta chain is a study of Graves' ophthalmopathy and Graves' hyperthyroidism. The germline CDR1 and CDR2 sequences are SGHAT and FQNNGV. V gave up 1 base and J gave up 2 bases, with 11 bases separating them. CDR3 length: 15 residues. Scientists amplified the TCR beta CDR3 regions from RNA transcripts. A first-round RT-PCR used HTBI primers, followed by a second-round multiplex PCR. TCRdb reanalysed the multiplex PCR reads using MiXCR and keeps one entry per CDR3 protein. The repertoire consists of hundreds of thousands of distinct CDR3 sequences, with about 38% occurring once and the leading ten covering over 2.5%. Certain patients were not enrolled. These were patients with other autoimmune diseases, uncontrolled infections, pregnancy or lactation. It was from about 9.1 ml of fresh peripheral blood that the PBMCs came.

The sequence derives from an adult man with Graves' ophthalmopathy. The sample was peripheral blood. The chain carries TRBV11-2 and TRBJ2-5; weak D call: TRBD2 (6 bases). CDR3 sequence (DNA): TGTGCCAGCAGCTTAGTGGCTAGCGCGCAAGAGACCCAGTACTTC. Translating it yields CASSLVASAQETQYF.